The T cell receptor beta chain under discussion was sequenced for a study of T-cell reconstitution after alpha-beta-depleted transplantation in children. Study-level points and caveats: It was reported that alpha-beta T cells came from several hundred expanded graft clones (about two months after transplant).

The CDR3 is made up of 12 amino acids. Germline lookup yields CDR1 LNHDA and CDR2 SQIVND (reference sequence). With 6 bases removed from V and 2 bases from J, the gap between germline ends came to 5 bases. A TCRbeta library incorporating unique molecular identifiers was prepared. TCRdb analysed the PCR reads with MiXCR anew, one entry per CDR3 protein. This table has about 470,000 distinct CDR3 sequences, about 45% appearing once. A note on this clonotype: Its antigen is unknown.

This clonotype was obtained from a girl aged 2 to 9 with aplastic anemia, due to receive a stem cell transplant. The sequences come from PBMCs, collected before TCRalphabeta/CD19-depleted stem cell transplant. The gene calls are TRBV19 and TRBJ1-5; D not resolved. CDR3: CASRLGNQPQHF. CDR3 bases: TGTGCCAGTAGGCTGGGCAATCAGCCCCAGCATTTT.